The 21 T cell receptor beta chains below were found in one sample sequenced in a study of shared clonotypes between healthy human individuals. The repertoire was sequenced with immunoSEQ multiplex PCR; TCRdb's copy has only in-frame clones and lacks some. The sample holds over a million clones, around 76% seen once. Sequenced input: memory CD4+ T cells sorted from blood. Specified subset: CD45RA-negative fraction. These receptors came from a man aged 18 to 35 in good health.

V usage is TRBV11-2 and J usage is TRBJ2-3; 11 bases align to TRBD2. The CDR3 spans 14 residues. Trimming took 4 bases from V and 7 from J; bases not matched to a gene: 4. Germline loops: CDR1 SGHAT, CDR2 FQNNGV. The CDR3 sequence: CASSSTSGGNTQYF. The DNA for the CDR3 is TGTGCCAGCAGCTCCACTAGCGGGGGAAATACGCAGTATTTT. The full variable domain, its missing parts supplied by reference TRBV11-2 and TRBJ2-3, is EAGVAQSPRYKIIEKRQSVAFWCNPISGHATLYWYQQILGQGPKLLIQFQNNGVVDDSQLPKDRFSAERLKGVDSTLKIQPAKLEDSAVYLCASSSTSGGNTQYFGPGTRLTVL.

The chain uses TRBV6-6 and TRBJ1-2, with D unresolved. V was pared by 5 bases and J by 2 bases, with 12 bases between. Germline V gene data show CDR1 as MNHNY and CDR2 as SVGAGI (reference sequence). The CDR3 extends over 14 amino acids. The DNA of the CDR3 is TGTGCCAGCAGTCCCGGACGGGAAAACTATGGCTACACCTTC. Encoded protein: CASSPGRENYGYTF.

This clone was seen a few times. The chain uses TRBV9 and TRBJ2-1, with a weak D call TRBD2 (5 bases). This CDR3 is built from 15 residues. Germline values: CDR1 SGDLS, CDR2 YYNGEE. V lost 2 bases and J 8 bases, leaving 17 bases between the germline ends. The CDR3 spells CASSVKSGIGYEQFF. CDR3 DNA: TGTGCCAGCAGCGTCAAGTCCGGGATCGGGTATGAGCAGTTCTTC.

This clone was counted only a few times. The genes are TRBV2 and TRBJ2-5, with 13 bases that match TRBD2. This CDR3 comprises 18 residues. Germline assignment: CDR1 SNHLY and CDR2 FYNNEI. J lost 2 bases, V lost 7 bases, and 13 bases had no gene match. The CDR3 nucleotides are TGTGCCAGCACGACTAGCGGGGGGCCCTGGGCGAATCAAGAGACCCAGTACTTC. Its translation is CASTTSGGPWANQETQYF.

The chain has TRBV6-6 and TRBJ1-5, with 7 bases that match TRBD1. V shed 6 bases, J shed 3 bases, and the junction held 8 bases outside the gene matches. The CDR3 extends over 15 amino acids. Germline CDR1 and CDR2: MNHNY and SVGAGI (reference sequence). The chain's CDR3 is CASSTGTAINQPQHF. The CDR3 DNA sequence: TGTGCCAGCAGCACCGGGACAGCTATCAATCAGCCCCAGCATTTT.

CDR3: CASSDLGTAGELFF. The CDR3 DNA follows: TGCGCCAGCTCTGACTTGGGTACTGCCGGGGAGCTGTTTTTT. This chain connects TRBV5-1 to TRBJ2-2, with D unresolved. Between the trimmed V and J ends, which lost 7 bases and 6 bases, there was a span of 16 bases. This CDR3 is 14 amino acids long. CDR1 and CDR2 from the germline V gene are SGHRS and YFSETQ.

As to this clone: A junction end diverges from the germline sequence, so it may reflect a read error. The rearrangement joins TRBV7-7 to TRBJ2-5; 8 bases agree with TRBD1. Germline CDR1 and CDR2: SSHAT and FNYEAQ (reference sequence). The CDR3 totals 15 residues. The CDR3 nucleotides are TGTGCTAGCAGCTTATCTGGCAGGGGGCTTGAGACCCAGTACTTC. Its translation: CASSLSGRGLETQYF.

The rearrangement uses TRBV14 and TRBJ2-7; possibly TRBD2 for D (5 bases). Trimming left V 1 base short and J 3 bases short, with 13 bases between. The CDR3 is 15 amino acids. The V gene's germline CDR1 is SGHDN and CDR2 FVKESK. CDR3 amino acids: CASSQAGTGNYEQYF. CDR3 nucleotides: TGTGCCAGCAGCCAAGCGGGAACGGGAAACTACGAGCAGTACTTC.

The sample holds one count of this clone. V gene TRBV2 combines with J gene TRBJ1-4; D not resolved. There are 14 residues in the CDR3. CDR1 SNHLY and CDR2 FYNNEI come from the germline V gene. Trimming shortened V by 6 bases and J by 2 bases, and 10 bases separated the two germline ends. This CDR3 reads CASSLLSTNEKLFF. In nucleotides, the CDR3 is TGTGCCAGCAGCCTACTGAGTACTAATGAAAAACTGTTTTTT.

This chain's CDR3 is CASSPSLGGYANTGELFF. For the CDR3, the DNA is TGTGCCAGCAGCCCCTCACTAGGAGGCTACGCGAACACCGGGGAGCTGTTTTTT. This chain joins TRBV4-2 and TRBJ2-2; TRBD2 is a possible D gene (5 bases). This CDR3 is 18 amino acids long. The V end was cut by 4 bases, the J end by 0 bases, with 18 bases between. The germline CDR1 and CDR2 sequences are LGHNA and YNFKEQ.

The chain uses TRBV19 and TRBJ2-3; D remains ambiguous. The V gene lost 5 bases and the J gene lost 8 bases, with 8 bases spanning the gap. CDR3 length: 11 residues. The germline V gene encodes CDR1 LNHDA and CDR2 SQIVND (reference sequence). The CDR3 coding sequence is TGTGCCAGTAGTGAACAGTCTACGCAGTATTTT. Encoded protein: CASSEQSTQYF. Drawing the rest from reference TRBV19 and TRBJ2-3, the complete variable domain is DGGITQSPKYLFRKEGQNVTLSCEQNLNHDAMYWYRQDPGQGLRLIYYSQIVNDFQKGDIAEGYSVSREKKESFPLTVTSAQKNPTAFYLCASSEQSTQYFGPGTRLTVL.

V gene TRBV18 combines with J gene TRBJ2-7; D is undetermined. The germline CDR1 and CDR2 sequences are KGHSH and LQKENI. Trimming cost V 0 bases and J 4 bases, with 16 bases left between them. This CDR3 region has 16 residues. The CDR3 bases are TGTGCCAGCTCACCACCGCTCGTCCTACCGTGGTACGAGCAGTACTTC. Its translation: CASSPPLVLPWYEQYF.

The rearrangement uses TRBV4-3 and TRBJ2-3; 9 bases line up with TRBD2. The CDR3 totals 15 residues. The germline gives CDR1 LGHNA, CDR2 YSLEER. Trimming took 1 base from V and 6 from J; bases not matched to a gene: 5. The CDR3 here is CASSQVLAGRDTQYF. The CDR3 DNA is TGCGCCAGCAGCCAAGTACTAGCGGGCCGCGATACGCAGTATTTT.

The rearrangement uses TRBV19 and TRBJ2-1, with D possibly called TRBD1 or TRBD2 (5 bases each). V lost 6 bases to trimming and J lost 15 bases, with 15 bases between them. The germline V gene encodes CDR1 LNHDA and CDR2 SQIVND (reference sequence). The CDR3 consists of 11 residues. CDR3 nucleotide sequence: TGTGCCAGTAGATCCCGGGACCGTACGTTCTTC. This translates into CASRSRDRTFF.

Turning to this clone: Additional DNA sequences in this sample encode the identical CDR3. The chain links TRBV7-3 to TRBJ2-3; D gene unclear. Germline CDR1 is SGHTA and CDR2 is FQGTGA. V dropped 4 bases and J dropped 4 bases, with 6 bases sitting between them. CDR3 length: 12 residues. The CDR3 DNA follows: TGTGCCAGCAGCTCGCCCCCAGATACGCAGTATTTT. This translates into CASSSPPDTQYF.

The chain recombines TRBV28 with TRBJ1-2; tentatively, D is TRBD1 (5 bases). Trimming pared 5 bases from V and 4 bases from J, leaving 17 bases between. This CDR3 has 15 residues. Germline lookup yields CDR1 MDHEN and CDR2 SYDVKM. The CDR3, as DNA: TGTGCCAGCAGTAAACCGGGACTTATAACCTATGGCTACACCTTC. Translation: CASSKPGLITYGYTF.

Notes on this clone: The same CDR3 is also encoded by other DNA sequences in this sample. The rearrangement links TRBV2 to TRBJ2-7; unclear D gene. Per the germline V gene, CDR1 is SNHLY and CDR2 is FYNNEI. V lost 1 base and J 7 bases, leaving 8 bases between the germline ends. The CDR3 runs 12 residues. In nucleotides, the CDR3 is TGTGCCAGCAGTGAAGGCACTGGTGAGCAGTACTTC. Translating it yields CASSEGTGEQYF.

The chain has TRBV29-1 and TRBJ1-1, with a possible D match to TRBD1 (5 bases). Per germline, CDR1 SQVTM and CDR2 ANQGSEA. CDR3 size: 13 residues. V was shortened by 4 bases and J by 1 base, with 10 bases between the two germline ends. CDR3 protein: CSVAGLRNTEAFF. CDR3 DNA: TGCAGCGTTGCAGGGCTTAGGAACACTGAAGCTTTCTTT.

This rearrangement joins TRBV7-2 to TRBJ2-1; no definite D call. Germline V gene lookup returns CDR1 SGHTA and CDR2 FQGNSA. The CDR3 sequence is 15 residues long. V lost 2 bases and J 5 bases, leaving 13 bases between the germline ends. CDR3 residues: CASSLTYILNNEQFF. CDR3 DNA: TGTGCCAGCAGCTTAACCTATATCTTAAACAATGAGCAGTTCTTC. Complete variable domain (other parts from reference TRBV7-2 and TRBJ2-1): GAGVSQSPSNKVTEKGKDVELRCDPISGHTALYWYRQSLGQGLEFLIYFQGNSAPDKSGLPSDRFSAERTGGSVSTLTIQRTQQEDSAVYLCASSLTYILNNEQFFGPGTRLTVL.

V usage is TRBV19 and J usage is TRBJ1-1; D is possibly TRBD1 (6 bases). CDR1 is LNHDA and CDR2 is SQIVND in the germline V gene (reference sequence). This CDR3 spans 13 amino acids. V lost 7 bases, J lost 5 bases, and 14 bases lay in between. CDR3 DNA: TGTGCCAGTACCGCAAAGGGGGGGACTGAAGCTTTCTTT. The encoded protein is CASTAKGGTEAFF.

This clone was seen once. The chain uses TRBV7-8 and TRBJ2-7, with TRBD1 as a possible D gene (8 bases). The CDR3 has 16 residues. The ends were cut back, 5 bases at V and 1 base at J, with 18 bases in the middle. Looked up from germline, CDR1 is SGHVS and CDR2 is FQNEAQ. The CDR3 nucleotides are TGTGCCAGCAGCGCAGGGGGCGGGAGCGTATCCTACGAGCAGTACTTC. Protein sequence: CASSAGGGSVSYEQYF.